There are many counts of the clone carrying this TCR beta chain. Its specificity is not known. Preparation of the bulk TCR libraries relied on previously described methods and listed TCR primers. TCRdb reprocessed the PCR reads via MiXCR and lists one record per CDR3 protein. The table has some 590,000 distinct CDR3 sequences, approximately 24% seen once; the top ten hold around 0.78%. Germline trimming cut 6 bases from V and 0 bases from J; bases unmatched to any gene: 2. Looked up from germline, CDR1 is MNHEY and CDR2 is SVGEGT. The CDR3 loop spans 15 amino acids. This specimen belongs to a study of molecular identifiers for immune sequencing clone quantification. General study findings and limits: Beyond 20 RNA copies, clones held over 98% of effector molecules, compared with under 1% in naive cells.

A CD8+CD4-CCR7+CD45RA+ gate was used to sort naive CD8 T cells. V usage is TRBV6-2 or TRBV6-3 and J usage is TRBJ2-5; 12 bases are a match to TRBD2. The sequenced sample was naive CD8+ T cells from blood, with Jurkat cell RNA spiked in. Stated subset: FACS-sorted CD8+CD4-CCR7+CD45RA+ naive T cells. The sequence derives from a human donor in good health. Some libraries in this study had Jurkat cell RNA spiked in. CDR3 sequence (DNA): TGTGCCAGCAGCGGACTAGCGGGGTACCAAGAGACCCAGTACTTC. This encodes CASSGLAGYQETQYF.